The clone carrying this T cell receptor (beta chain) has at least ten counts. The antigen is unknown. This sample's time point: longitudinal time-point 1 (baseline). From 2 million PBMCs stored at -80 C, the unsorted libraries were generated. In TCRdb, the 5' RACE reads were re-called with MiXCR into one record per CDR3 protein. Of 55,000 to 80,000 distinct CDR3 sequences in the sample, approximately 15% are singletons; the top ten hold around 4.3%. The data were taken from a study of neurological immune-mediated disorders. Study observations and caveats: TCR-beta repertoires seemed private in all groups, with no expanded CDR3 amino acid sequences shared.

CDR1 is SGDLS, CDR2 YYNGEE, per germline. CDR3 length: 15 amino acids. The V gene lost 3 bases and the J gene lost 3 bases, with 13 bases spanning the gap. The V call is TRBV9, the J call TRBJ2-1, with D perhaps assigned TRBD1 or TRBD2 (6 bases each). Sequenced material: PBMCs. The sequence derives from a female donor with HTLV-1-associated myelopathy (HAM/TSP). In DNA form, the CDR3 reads TGTGCCAGCAGCGCCCGGGGGCCAAGCTACAATGAGCAGTTCTTC. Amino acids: CASSARGPSYNEQFF.